The 6 T cell receptor beta chains below were found in one sample sequenced in a study of cytomegalovirus exposure and HLA in healthy donors. Vbeta (60) and Jbeta (13) primers were used in the PCR. The assay was immunoSEQ multiplex PCR, and TCRdb's table has in-frame clones only and misses some. There are about 130,000 clones in the sample; 79% occur only once, and about 2% lies in the top ten. Sample: PBMCs. The receptor set was obtained from a man between 18 and 35 years old in good health and CMV-seronegative.

J is TRBJ2-1 and V is TRBV7-8; tentatively, D is TRBD1 (6 bases). From germline, CDR1 is SGHVS and CDR2 FQNEAQ. This CDR3 spans 14 amino acids. V was pared by 5 bases and J by 4 bases, with 12 bases between. CDR3 loop: CASSKQGSYNEQFF. In DNA form, the CDR3 reads TGTGCCAGCAGCAAGCAGGGGTCTTACAATGAGCAGTTCTTC.

The chain couples TRBV28 to TRBJ2-7; no clear D gene. The V end lost 5 bases, the J end lost 4 bases, and 6 bases lay between the germline ends. Germline values: CDR1 MDHEN, CDR2 SYDVKM. The CDR3 consists of 11 residues. The CDR3 nucleotides read TGTGCCAGCAGTCCCCAATACGAGCAGTACTTC. As protein: CASSPQYEQYF.

This clone appeared a few times. V and J are TRBV9 and TRBJ1-1; D remains ambiguous. Looked up from germline, CDR1 is SGDLS and CDR2 is YYNGEE. Trimming shortened V by 0 bases and J by 2 bases, and 5 bases separated the two germline ends. The CDR3 consists of 13 residues. The CDR3 DNA reads as TGTGCCAGCAGCGTAGCACAAAACACTGAAGCTTTCTTT. Translated: CASSVAQNTEAFF.

CDR3 amino acids: CASSMLEAGVGGYTF. The CDR3 DNA follows: TGTGCCAGTAGTATGTTGGAAGCGGGGGTCGGAGGCTACACCTTC. This chain links TRBV19 with TRBJ1-2; maybe TRBD1 (5 bases). CDR1 and CDR2 (germline): LNHDA, SQIVND (reference sequence). The CDR3 covers 15 residues. Trimming stripped 3 bases from V and 8 bases from J, with 19 bases between.

This rearrangement joins TRBV19 to TRBJ2-1, with unresolved D. In germline, CDR1 is LNHDA, CDR2 SQIVND (reference sequence). The CDR3 loop spans 13 amino acids. V shed 3 bases and J shed 3 bases, with 6 bases lying between them. The CDR3 sequence is CASSMLSYNEQFF. CDR3 nucleotide sequence: TGTGCCAGTAGTATGCTTAGCTACAATGAGCAGTTCTTC.

This rearrangement joins TRBV6-5 to TRBJ2-1; 9 bases fit TRBD1. CDR3 length: 15 amino acids. The germline CDR1 and CDR2 sequences are MNHEY and SVGAGI. Trimming cost V 6 bases and J 15 bases; bases outside gene matches: 18. The chain's CDR3 is CASSPGGTGRLNLFF. The CDR3, as DNA: TGTGCCAGCAGCCCCGGAGGGACAGGGAGGTTAAACCTGTTCTTC.